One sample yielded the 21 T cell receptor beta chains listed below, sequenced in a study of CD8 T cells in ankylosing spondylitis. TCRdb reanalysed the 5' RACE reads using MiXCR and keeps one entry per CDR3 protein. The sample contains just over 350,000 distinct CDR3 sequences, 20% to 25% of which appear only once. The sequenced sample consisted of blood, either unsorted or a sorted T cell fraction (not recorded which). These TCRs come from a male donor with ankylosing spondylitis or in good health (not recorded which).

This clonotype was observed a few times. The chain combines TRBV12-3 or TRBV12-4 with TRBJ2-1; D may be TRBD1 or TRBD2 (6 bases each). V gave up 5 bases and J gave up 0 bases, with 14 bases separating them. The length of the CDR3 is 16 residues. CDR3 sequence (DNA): TGTGCCAGCAGTGGGGGCGCGGGAAGCTCCTACAATGAGCAGTTCTTC. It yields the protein CASSGGAGSSYNEQFF.

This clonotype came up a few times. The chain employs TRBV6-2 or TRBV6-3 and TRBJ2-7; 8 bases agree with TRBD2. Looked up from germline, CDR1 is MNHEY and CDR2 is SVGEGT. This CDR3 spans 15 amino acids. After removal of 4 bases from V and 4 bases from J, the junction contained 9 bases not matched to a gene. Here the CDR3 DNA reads TGTGCCAGCAGTTCCGGGGGTAGCGGGGAGTACGAGCAGTACTTC. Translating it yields CASSSGGSGEYEQYF.

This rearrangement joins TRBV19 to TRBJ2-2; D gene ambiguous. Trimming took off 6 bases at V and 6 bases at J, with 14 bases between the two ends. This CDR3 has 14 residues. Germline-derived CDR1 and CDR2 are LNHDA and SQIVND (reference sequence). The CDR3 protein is CASSIGWAPGELFF. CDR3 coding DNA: TGTGCCAGTAGCATCGGATGGGCCCCCGGGGAGCTGTTTTTT.

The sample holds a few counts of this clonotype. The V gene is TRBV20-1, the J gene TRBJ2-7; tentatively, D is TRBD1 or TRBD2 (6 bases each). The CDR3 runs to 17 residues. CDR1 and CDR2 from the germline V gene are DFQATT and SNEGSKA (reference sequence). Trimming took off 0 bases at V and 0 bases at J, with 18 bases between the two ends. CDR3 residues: CSARERGGGGDSYEQYF. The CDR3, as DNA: TGCAGTGCTAGAGAGAGGGGTGGAGGGGGAGACTCCTACGAGCAGTACTTC.

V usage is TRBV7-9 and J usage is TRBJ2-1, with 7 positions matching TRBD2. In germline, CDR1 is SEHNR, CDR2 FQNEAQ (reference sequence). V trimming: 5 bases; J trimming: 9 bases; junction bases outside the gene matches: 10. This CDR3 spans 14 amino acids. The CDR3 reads CASSTVGGEGEQFF. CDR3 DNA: TGTGCCAGCAGCACAGTGGGCGGGGAGGGTGAGCAGTTCTTC.

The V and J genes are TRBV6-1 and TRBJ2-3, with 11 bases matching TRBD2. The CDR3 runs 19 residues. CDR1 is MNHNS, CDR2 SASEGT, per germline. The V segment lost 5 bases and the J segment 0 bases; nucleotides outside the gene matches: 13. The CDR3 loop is CASSLRLAGPGTSTDTQYF. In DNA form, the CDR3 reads TGTGCCAGCAGTCTCCGACTAGCGGGGCCCGGTACTAGCACAGATACGCAGTATTTT.

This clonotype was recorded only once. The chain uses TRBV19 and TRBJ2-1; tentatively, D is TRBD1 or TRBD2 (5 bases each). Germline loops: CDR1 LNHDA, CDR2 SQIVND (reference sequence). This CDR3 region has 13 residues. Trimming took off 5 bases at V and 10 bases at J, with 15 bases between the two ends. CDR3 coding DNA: TGTGCCAGTAGTCCCCCCTATGGGGGAGAGCAGTTCTTC. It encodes CASSPPYGGEQFF.

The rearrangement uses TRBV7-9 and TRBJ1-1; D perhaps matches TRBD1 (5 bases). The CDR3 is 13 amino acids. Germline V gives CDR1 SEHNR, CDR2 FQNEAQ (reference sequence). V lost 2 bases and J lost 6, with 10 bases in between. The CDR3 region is CASSLISGAEAFF. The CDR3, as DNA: TGTGCCAGCAGCTTAATTTCGGGGGCTGAAGCTTTCTTT.

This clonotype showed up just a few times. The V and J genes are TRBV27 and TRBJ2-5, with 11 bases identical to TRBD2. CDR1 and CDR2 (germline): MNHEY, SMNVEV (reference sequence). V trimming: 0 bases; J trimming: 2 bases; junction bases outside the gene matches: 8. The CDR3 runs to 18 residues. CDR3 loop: CASSLSISGGAYQETQYF. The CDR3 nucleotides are TGTGCCAGCAGTTTATCGATTAGCGGGGGGGCCTATCAAGAGACCCAGTACTTC.

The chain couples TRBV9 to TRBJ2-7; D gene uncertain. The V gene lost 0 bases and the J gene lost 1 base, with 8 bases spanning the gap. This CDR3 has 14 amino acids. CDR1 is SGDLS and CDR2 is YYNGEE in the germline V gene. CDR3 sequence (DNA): TGTGCCAGCAGCGTAGGGTTCCGTTCCTACGAGCAGTACTTC. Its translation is CASSVGFRSYEQYF.

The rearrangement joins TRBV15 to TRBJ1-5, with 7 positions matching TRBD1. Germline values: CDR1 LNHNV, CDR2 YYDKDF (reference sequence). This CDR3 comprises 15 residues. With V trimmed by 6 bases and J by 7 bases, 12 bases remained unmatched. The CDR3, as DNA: TGTGCCACCAGTCTACAGGGGCGCTCAGGGCAGCCCCAGCATTTT. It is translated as CATSLQGRSGQPQHF.

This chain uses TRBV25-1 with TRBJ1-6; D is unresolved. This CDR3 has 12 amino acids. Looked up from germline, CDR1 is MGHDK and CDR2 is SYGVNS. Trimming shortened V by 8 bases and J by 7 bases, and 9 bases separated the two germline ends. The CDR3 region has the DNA TGTGCCAGCCGCATGGAGAATTCACCCCTCCACTTT. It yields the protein CASRMENSPLHF.

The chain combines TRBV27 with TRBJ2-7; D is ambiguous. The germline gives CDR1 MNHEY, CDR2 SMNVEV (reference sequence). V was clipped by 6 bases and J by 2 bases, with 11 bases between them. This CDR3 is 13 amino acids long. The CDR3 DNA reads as TGTGCCAGCAGCTTAGGCAGACCCTACGAGCAGTACTTC. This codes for CASSLGRPYEQYF.

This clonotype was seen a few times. CDR3 residues: CASSRWAAANTGELFF. As DNA, the CDR3 is TGTGCCAGCAGCCGCTGGGCAGCCGCGAACACCGGGGAGCTGTTTTTT. The chain employs TRBV12-3 or TRBV12-4 and TRBJ2-2; the D is unclear. V was cut by 6 bases and J by 0 bases, with 14 bases left in between. The CDR3 is made up of 16 amino acids.

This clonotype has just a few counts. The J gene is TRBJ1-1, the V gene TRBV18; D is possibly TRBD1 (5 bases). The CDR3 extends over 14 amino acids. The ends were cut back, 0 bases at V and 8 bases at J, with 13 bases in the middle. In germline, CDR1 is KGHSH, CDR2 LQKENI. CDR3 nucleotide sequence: TGTGCCAGCTCACCACCGAAGACACAGGTCGAAGCTTTCTTT. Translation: CASSPPKTQVEAFF.

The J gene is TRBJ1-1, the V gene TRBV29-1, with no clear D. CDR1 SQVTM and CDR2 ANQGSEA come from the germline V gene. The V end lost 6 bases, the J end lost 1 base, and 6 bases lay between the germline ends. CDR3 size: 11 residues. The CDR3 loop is CSVVGNTEAFF. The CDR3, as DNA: TGCAGCGTAGTTGGGAACACTGAAGCTTTCTTT. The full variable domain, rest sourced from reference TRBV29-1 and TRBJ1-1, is SAVISQKPSRDICQRGTSLTIQCQVDSQVTMMFWYRQQPGQSLTLIATANQGSEATYESGFVIDKFPISRPNLTFSTLTVSNMSPEDSSIYLCSVVGNTEAFFGQGTRLTVV.

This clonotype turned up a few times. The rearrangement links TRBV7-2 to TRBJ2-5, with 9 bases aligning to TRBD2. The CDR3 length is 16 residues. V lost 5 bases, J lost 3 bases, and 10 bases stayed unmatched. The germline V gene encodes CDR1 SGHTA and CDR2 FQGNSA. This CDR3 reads CASSMISGGSEETQYF. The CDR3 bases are TGTGCCAGCAGCATGATTAGCGGGGGAAGCGAAGAGACCCAGTACTTC.

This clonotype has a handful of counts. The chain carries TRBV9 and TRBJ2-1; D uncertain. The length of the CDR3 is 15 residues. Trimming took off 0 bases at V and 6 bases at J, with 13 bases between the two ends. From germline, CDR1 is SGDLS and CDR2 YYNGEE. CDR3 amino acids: CASSVVAGYFNEQFF. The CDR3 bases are TGTGCCAGCAGCGTAGTGGCAGGCTACTTCAATGAGCAGTTCTTC.

The CDR3 region is CASSPLAGGSGELFF. The CDR3 region has the DNA TGTGCCAGCAGCCCCTTGGCGGGGGGATCCGGGGAGCTGTTTTTT. The V and J genes are TRBV12-3 or TRBV12-4 and TRBJ2-2; 8 bases are a match to TRBD2. The CDR3 totals 15 residues. Trimming cost V 6 bases and J 6 bases; bases outside gene matches: 9.

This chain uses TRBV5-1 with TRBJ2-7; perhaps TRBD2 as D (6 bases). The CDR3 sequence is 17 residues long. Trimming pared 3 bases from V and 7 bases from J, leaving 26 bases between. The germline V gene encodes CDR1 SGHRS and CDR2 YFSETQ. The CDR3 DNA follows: TGCGCCAGCAGCTCCAATTTAGGAGGAGGGCCAATTGAGGAGCAGTACTTC. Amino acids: CASSSNLGGGPIEEQYF.

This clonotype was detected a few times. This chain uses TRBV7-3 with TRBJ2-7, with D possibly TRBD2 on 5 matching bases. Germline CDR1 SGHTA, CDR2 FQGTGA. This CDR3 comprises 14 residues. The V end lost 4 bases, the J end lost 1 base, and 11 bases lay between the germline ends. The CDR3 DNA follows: TGTGCCAGCAGCTGGACCGGGAATTCCTACGAGCAGTACTTC. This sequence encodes CASSWTGNSYEQYF.